Shown below are 30 T cell receptor beta chains from a single sample sequenced in a study of OX40 agonist ivuxolimab in advanced cancers. Libraries were constructed by the immunoSEQ multiplex PCR assay. TCRdb carries this immuneACCESS record with in-frame sequences only. Its versions omit some clonotypes, under half of them owing to an unresolved V gene in the studies checked, with the rest unexplained. The sample has about 41,000 clones on record, around 87% of them singletons. Clones ranked in the top ten supply around 3.4% of the sample. Sequences were derived from CD4+ or CD8+ T cells sorted from blood, sampled in a trial of the OX40 agonist ivuxolimab. These receptors were obtained from an adult with an advanced solid tumor such as melanoma, head and neck, liver or kidney cancer.

The chain employs TRBV2 and TRBJ1-1; 7 nucleotides align to TRBD1. CDR1 SNHLY and CDR2 FYNNEI come from the germline V gene. This CDR3 region has 17 residues. V lost 9 bases, J lost 3 bases, and 19 bases stayed unmatched. The CDR3 spells CARTGDRAPVLHTEAFF. The CDR3 DNA reads as TGTGCCAGGACGGGCGACAGGGCCCCGGTACTTCACACTGAAGCTTTCTTT.

V and J are TRBV29-1 and TRBJ1-2; D perhaps matches TRBD1 (5 bases). CDR3 size: 15 residues. Germline loops: CDR1 SQVTM, CDR2 ANQGSEA. With 0 bases removed from V and 0 bases from J, the gap between germline ends came to 11 bases. The CDR3 sequence is CSVEDRTPANYGYTF. CDR3 DNA sequence: TGCAGCGTTGAAGATAGGACACCCGCTAACTATGGCTACACCTTC.

The chain employs TRBV5-4 and TRBJ2-6; TRBD2 aligns across 7 bases. The V and J ends lost 3 bases and 0 bases, in that order; junction bases with no gene match: 9. Germline assignment: CDR1 SGHNT and CDR2 YYREEE (reference sequence). The CDR3 length is 18 residues. In nucleotides, the CDR3 is TGTGCCAGCAGCTCCCTGGCGGGAGTATCCTCTGGGGCCAACGTCCTGACTTTC. This sequence encodes CASSSLAGVSSGANVLTF.

The chain joins TRBV5-6 to TRBJ2-4; 8 bases are shared with TRBD2. Germline V gives CDR1 SGHDT, CDR2 YYEEEE. This CDR3 is 16 amino acids long. Losses at the gene ends were 1 base for V and 2 bases for J; bases not matched to a gene: 5. The DNA for the CDR3 is TGTGCCAGCAGCTTGCCTCCTAGCGGGCCCAAAAACATTCAGTACTTC. This encodes CASSLPPSGPKNIQYF.

V usage is TRBV6-6 and J usage is TRBJ1-1; no clear D gene. The CDR3 spans 12 residues. V lost 6 bases and J 4 bases, leaving 9 bases between the germline ends. Germline CDR1 is MNHNY and CDR2 is SVGAGI (reference sequence). The CDR3, as DNA: TGTGCCAGCAGGGAAGGAACCACTGAAGCTTTCTTT. Residues: CASREGTTEAFF.

This chain uses TRBV7-9 with TRBJ1-1; unclear D gene. Trimming took 3 bases from V and 2 from J, leaving 7 bases between them. CDR1 and CDR2 (germline): SEHNR, FQNEAQ (reference sequence). This CDR3 region has 13 residues. The CDR3 region has the DNA TGTGCCAGCAGCTTCGGACCAAACACTGAAGCTTTCTTT. It specifies CASSFGPNTEAFF.

V and J are TRBV19 and TRBJ1-2; possibly TRBD1 for D (6 bases). V shed 1 base and J shed 2 bases, with 11 bases lying between them. This CDR3 is 15 amino acids long. The V gene's germline CDR1 is LNHDA and CDR2 SQIVND (reference sequence). CDR3 nucleotides: TGTGCCAGTAGTATAGTAACAGGGATAAACTATGGCTACACCTTC. This codes for CASSIVTGINYGYTF.

The chain joins TRBV19 to TRBJ1-1; tentative D call: TRBD1 (5 bases). Germline-derived CDR1 and CDR2 are LNHDA and SQIVND (reference sequence). Trimming left V 5 bases short and J 8 bases short, with 9 bases between. The CDR3 contains 11 residues. In DNA, the CDR3 is TGTGCCAGTAGTGTCAGGGCAGAAGCTTTCTTT. Protein product: CASSVRAEAFF.

CDR3 region: CASLVAGKDEQFF. In nucleotides, the CDR3 is TGTGCCAGTCTGGTGGCAGGGAAGGATGAGCAGTTCTTC. The J gene is TRBJ2-1, the V gene TRBV28; maybe TRBD1 (5 bases). The CDR3 has 13 amino acids. Germline V gene sequence: CDR1 MDHEN, CDR2 SYDVKM. Trimming took 9 bases from V and 8 from J, leaving 17 bases between them.

J is TRBJ1-1 and V is TRBV7-9; the D gene is possibly TRBD1 (6 bases). CDR3 length equals 16 residues. V was cut by 2 bases and J by 6 bases, with 19 bases left in between. Per the germline V gene, CDR1 is SEHNR and CDR2 is FQNEAQ (reference sequence). Written as DNA, the CDR3 is TGTGCCAGCAGCTTATCCCCTATCGTACAGGGCCCTGAAGCTTTCTTT. This codes for CASSLSPIVQGPEAFF.

The chain employs TRBV5-3 and TRBJ2-7, with TRBD2 matching 7 bases. TRBV5-3 is filed as an ORF, its function uncertain. The V gene end was trimmed by 8 bases and the J gene end by 2 bases; junction bases not matched to a gene: 10. This CDR3 is built from 14 residues. The CDR3, as DNA: TGTGCCAGCACCCCCGATCTAGCGGCCTACGAGCAGTACTTC. It is translated as CASTPDLAAYEQYF.

This rearrangement joins TRBV12-5 to TRBJ1-1; D is perhaps TRBD1 (6 bases). Germline CDR1 reads LGHNT; CDR2 reads FRNRAP. The V gene lost 5 bases and the J gene lost 6 bases, with 16 bases spanning the gap. The CDR3 covers 14 residues. DNA of the CDR3: TGTGCTAGTGGTCCCCCGAGGGGGACCCCTGAAGCTTTCTTT. Translated, it gives CASGPPRGTPEAFF.

Only one count was recorded for this clone. The chain recombines TRBV2 with TRBJ2-7; D might be TRBD2 (5 bases). This CDR3 has 13 residues. V was trimmed by 6 bases and J by 0 bases, leaving 9 bases between them. Germline V gene lookup returns CDR1 SNHLY and CDR2 FYNNEI. The CDR3: CASRRASSYEQYF. DNA of the CDR3: TGTGCCAGCAGGCGGGCCAGCTCCTACGAGCAGTACTTC.

This chain joins TRBV5-8 and TRBJ2-1; weak D call: TRBD2 (6 bases). The ends were cut back, 3 bases at V and 6 bases at J, with 10 bases in the middle. In germline, CDR1 is SGHTS, CDR2 YDEGEE. The length of the CDR3 is 13 residues. The DNA of the CDR3 is TGTGCCAGCAGCTGGGGGGTGAGCAATGAGCAGTTCTTC. This encodes CASSWGVSNEQFF.

J is TRBJ1-1 and V is TRBV11-2; D is uncertain. V lost 1 base, J lost 3 bases, and 9 bases lay in between. The germline V gene encodes CDR1 SGHAT and CDR2 FQNNGV. This CDR3 is 14 amino acids long. The CDR3 loop reads CASSLAPFDTEAFF. In DNA form, the CDR3 reads TGTGCCAGCAGCTTAGCTCCTTTTGACACTGAAGCTTTCTTT.

J is TRBJ1-4 and V is TRBV6-1; D gene ambiguous. In germline, CDR1 is MNHNS, CDR2 SASEGT. This CDR3 region has 15 residues. Between the trimmed V and J ends, which lost 7 bases and 0 bases, there was a span of 12 bases. As DNA, the CDR3 is TGTGCCAGCAACCCATTACAGTCAACTAATGAAAAACTGTTTTTT. Its protein product is CASNPLQSTNEKLFF.

This rearrangement joins TRBV19 to TRBJ1-3, with a tentative D call TRBD1 (5 bases). This CDR3 is 11 amino acids long. From germline, CDR1 is LNHDA and CDR2 SQIVND (reference sequence). V was pared by 10 bases and J by 11 bases, with 15 bases between. The CDR3 is CATGDSGPIYF. The CDR3 nucleotides are TGTGCCACTGGGGACTCGGGCCCCATATATTTT.

This chain joins TRBV14 and TRBJ2-5; D is unresolved. CDR1 is SGHDN and CDR2 is FVKESK in the germline V gene. This CDR3 has 16 amino acids. V lost 1 base to trimming and J lost 2 bases, with 14 bases between them. The CDR3 coding sequence is TGTGCCAGCAGCCAAGGCTATGAGGTCTGGCAAGAGACCCAGTACTTC. Protein product: CASSQGYEVWQETQYF. The full variable domain, completed using reference TRBV14 and TRBJ2-5, is EAGVTQFPSHSVIEKGQTVTLRCDPISGHDNLYWYRRVMGKEIKFLLHFVKESKQDESGMPNNRFLAERTGGTYSTLKVQPAELEDSGVYFCASSQGYEVWQETQYFGPGTRLLVL.

CDR3: CASSPTGTGRTNEKLFF. DNA for the CDR3: TGCGCCAGCAGTCCTACCGGGACAGGGAGGACTAATGAAAAACTGTTTTTT. J is TRBJ1-4 and V is TRBV10-2, with 9 positions matching TRBD1. The CDR3 runs 17 residues. V dropped 5 bases and J dropped 2; count of bases not matched to a gene: 9. The germline gives CDR1 WSHSY, CDR2 SAAADI.

The chain is built from TRBV19 and TRBJ1-5, with D maybe TRBD1 (6 bases). The CDR3 spans 16 residues. With 6 bases removed from V and 6 bases from J, the gap between germline ends came to 21 bases. Per the germline V gene, CDR1 is LNHDA and CDR2 is SQIVND (reference sequence). Written as DNA, the CDR3 is TGTGCCAGTAGAACAATATCCAGGGGAGGGGTTCAGCCCCAGCATTTT. Translated, it gives CASRTISRGGVQPQHF.

The chain combines TRBV15 with TRBJ1-2; D is unclear. CDR3 length equals 18 residues. Germline lookup yields CDR1 LNHNV and CDR2 YYDKDF (reference sequence). V was cut by 0 bases and J by 4 bases, with 21 bases left in between. CDR3 loop: CATSRDHLRLFGRYGYTF. The DNA for the CDR3 is TGTGCCACCAGCAGAGATCATCTCAGACTGTTCGGACGCTATGGCTACACCTTC.

CDR3 nucleotide sequence: TGTGCCAGCAGCTTGGGATCGGCGTCCTATGAGCAGTTCTTC. Protein: CASSLGSASYEQFF. The rearrangement joins TRBV11-3 to TRBJ2-1; D uncertain. The V and J ends lost 3 bases and 8 bases respectively, with 14 bases between them. The length of the CDR3 is 14 residues. Per the germline V gene, CDR1 is SGHNT and CDR2 is YENEEA.

The chain is built from TRBV5-6 and TRBJ1-1; weak D call: TRBD1 (5 bases). CDR1 is SGHDT and CDR2 is YYEEEE in the germline V gene. V dropped 4 bases and J dropped 4 bases, with 14 bases sitting between them. The CDR3 extends over 14 amino acids. The CDR3 loop is CASSAAGRGTEAFF. In DNA form, the CDR3 reads TGTGCCAGCAGCGCCGCAGGGCGGGGCACTGAAGCTTTCTTT. Looking up the rest from reference TRBV5-6 and TRBJ1-1 gives the full variable domain: DAGVTQSPTHLIKTRGQQVTLRCSPKSGHDTVSWYQQALGQGPQFIFQYYEEEERQRGNFPDRFSGHQFPNYSSELNVNALLLGDSALYLCASSAAGRGTEAFFGQGTRLTVV.

The rearrangement uses TRBV7-9 and TRBJ2-7, with TRBD1 matching 7 bases. The germline V gene has CDR1 SEHNR and CDR2 FQNEAQ (reference sequence). This CDR3 is 15 amino acids long. Losses at the gene ends were 1 base for V and 0 bases for J; bases not matched to a gene: 3. This CDR3 is CASSLEGASSYEQYF. The CDR3 region has the DNA TGTGCCAGCAGCTTAGAGGGGGCTTCCTCCTACGAGCAGTACTTC.

This clone came up once. This chain joins TRBV2 and TRBJ2-7, with 9 bases aligning to TRBD1. The length of the CDR3 is 15 residues. CDR1 and CDR2 (germline): SNHLY, FYNNEI. The ends lost 4 bases at V and 4 bases at J; junction bases unmatched: 8. The CDR3 bases are TGTGCCAGCAGTGGGGTCCCGGGACAGGGTTACGAGCAGTACTTC. Residues: CASSGVPGQGYEQYF.

This chain uses TRBV14 with TRBJ1-1; D uncertain. With 0 bases removed from V and 6 bases from J, the gap between germline ends came to 11 bases. Germline V gene sequence: CDR1 SGHDN, CDR2 FVKESK. There are 14 residues in the CDR3. CDR3 coding DNA: TGTGCCAGCAGCCAAGATATGTGGGGAGCTGAAGCTTTCTTT. Its translation: CASSQDMWGAEAFF.

On this clone: One end of the junction varies from germline; a read error may be responsible. This sequence joins TRBV30 and TRBJ2-2; TRBD2 is a possible D gene (6 bases). The CDR3 contains 17 residues. Per germline, CDR1 GTSNPN and CDR2 SVGIG (reference sequence). The CDR3 nucleotides are TGTGCCTGGCCTAAGAGGTGGGATCGGGGGACCCACCGGGGAGCTGTTTTT. Translated: CAWPKRWDRGTHRGAVF.

This chain joins TRBV6-6 and TRBJ2-5; 14 bases are shared with TRBD2. From germline, CDR1 is MNHNY and CDR2 SVGAGI (reference sequence). The CDR3 is 15 residues long. Trimming removed 6 bases from V and 4 bases from J; junction bases left unmatched: 4. CDR3 in amino acids: CASSLGTSGRETQYF. For the CDR3, the DNA is TGTGCCAGCAGCCTCGGGACTAGCGGGAGAGAGACCCAGTACTTC.

V gene TRBV19 combines with J gene TRBJ1-4; possibly TRBD1 for D (5 bases). CDR3 length: 16 amino acids. V was shortened by 6 bases and J by 1 base, with 15 bases between the two germline ends. CDR1 is LNHDA and CDR2 is SQIVND in the germline V gene (reference sequence). CDR3 residues: CASSRSAGVTNEKLFF. CDR3 nucleotides: TGTGCCAGTAGCCGGTCGGCGGGGGTAACTAATGAAAAACTGTTTTTT. The variable domain in full, with the rest retrieved from reference TRBV19 and TRBJ1-4, is DGGITQSPKYLFRKEGQNVTLSCEQNLNHDAMYWYRQDPGQGLRLIYYSQIVNDFQKGDIAEGYSVSREKKESFPLTVTSAQKNPTAFYLCASSRSAGVTNEKLFFGSGTQLSVL.

The V gene is TRBV11-3, the J gene TRBJ2-7, with 8 bases lining up with TRBD2. The CDR3 sequence is 12 residues long. Per germline, CDR1 SGHNT and CDR2 YENEEA. The V segment lost 4 bases and the J segment 6 bases; nucleotides outside the gene matches: 2. CDR3 nucleotides: TGTGCCAGCAGCTCCGGGAGGGGCGAGCAGTACTTC. Its translation: CASSSGRGEQYF. Looking up the rest from reference TRBV11-3 and TRBJ2-7 gives the full variable domain: EAGVVQSPRYKIIEKKQPVAFWCNPISGHNTLYWYLQNLGQGPELLIRYENEEAVDDSQLPKDRFSAERLKGVDSTLKIQPAELGDSAVYLCASSSGRGEQYFGPGTRLTVT.